Each of the 19 T cell receptor beta chains below was sequenced from the same sample in a study of CD8 T cells in ankylosing spondylitis. Via MiXCR, TCRdb re-called the 5' RACE reads, giving one row per CDR3 protein. This repertoire shows a few hundred thousand distinct CDR3 sequences, more than 15% found once; its top ten account for around 32%. Specimen: blood, either unsorted or a sorted T cell fraction (not recorded which). These receptors were collected from a male donor with ankylosing spondylitis or in good health (not recorded which).

This clonotype has only one observation. The V gene is TRBV20-1, the J gene TRBJ2-7; either TRBD1 or TRBD2 may supply D (5 bases each). Germline CDR1 DFQATT, CDR2 SNEGSKA (reference sequence). There are 12 residues in the CDR3. Trimming pared 6 bases from V and 6 bases from J, leaving 15 bases between. The CDR3 loop is CSAKQGGGEQYF. In DNA form, the CDR3 reads TGCAGTGCAAAGCAGGGCGGAGGCGAGCAGTACTTC.

This clonotype was seen a few times. The CDR3 DNA reads as TGTGCCAGCAGCGTTAGGGGAGCGGGAGGACAAGAGACCCAGTACTTC. Its protein product is CASSVRGAGGQETQYF. J is TRBJ2-5 and V is TRBV9, with 9 positions matching TRBD2. V was pared by 2 bases and J by 2 bases, with 7 bases of the junction left unmatched. The germline gives CDR1 SGDLS, CDR2 YYNGEE. The CDR3 is made up of 16 amino acids.

This clonotype was counted a few times. This sequence joins TRBV4-3 and TRBJ2-1, with 7 bases that match TRBD2. Trimming at V came to 0 bases and at J to 9 bases, leaving 8 bases not matched to a gene. The V gene's germline CDR1 is LGHNA and CDR2 YSLEER. The CDR3 runs 15 residues. CDR3 in DNA: TGCGCCAGCAGCCAAGATGCCGGGACTACCTCTGAGCAGTTCTTC. Protein sequence: CASSQDAGTTSEQFF.

The rearrangement uses TRBV4-1 and TRBJ2-7; 7 bases fit TRBD2. Germline V CDR1 and CDR2: MGHRA, YSYEKL. Trimming removed 4 bases from V and 0 bases from J; junction bases left unmatched: 6. CDR3 size: 15 residues. This CDR3 is CASSPLRDYSYEQYF. CDR3 nucleotides: TGCGCCAGCAGCCCTCTACGGGACTACTCCTACGAGCAGTACTTC.

The chain has TRBV29-1 and TRBJ2-1, with 12 bases lining up with TRBD2. Germline CDR1 is SQVTM and CDR2 is ANQGSEA. CDR3 length: 14 amino acids. The J segment lost 7 bases and the V segment lost 3 bases, leaving 4 bases of the junction unmatched. DNA for the CDR3: TGCAGCGTTGATTACCTAGCGGGAGGGAATGAGCAGTTCTTC. Residues: CSVDYLAGGNEQFF.

The genes are TRBV10-1 and TRBJ2-2; D perhaps matches TRBD1 (5 bases). Germline V lookup: CDR1 WNHNN, CDR2 SYGVQD (reference sequence). The CDR3 runs 12 residues. Trimming cost V 8 bases and J 1 base, with 5 bases left between them. CDR3 bases: TGCGCCAGCGGACAGAACACCGGGGAGCTGTTTTTT. It translates to CASGQNTGELFF.

This clonotype was observed a handful of times. The chain employs TRBV7-9 and TRBJ2-1; 8 bases match TRBD2. There are 17 residues in the CDR3. J gave up 0 bases and V 1 base, and 5 bases lay outside the gene matches. CDR1 SEHNR and CDR2 FQNEAQ come from the germline V gene (reference sequence). In DNA form, the CDR3 reads TGTGCCAGCAGCTTAGTGGCTAGCGGGTACTCCTACAATGAGCAGTTCTTC. The encoded protein is CASSLVASGYSYNEQFF.

This chain connects TRBV7-2 to TRBJ2-7, with a weak D call TRBD2 (5 bases). Germline V gives CDR1 SGHTA, CDR2 FQGNSA. The CDR3 covers 13 residues. V was clipped by 6 bases and J by 7 bases, with 16 bases between them. CDR3 protein: CASRGVASTEQYF. In DNA, the CDR3 is TGTGCCAGCAGGGGAGTGGCCTCTACAGAGCAGTACTTC.

This clonotype appeared a few times. This chain joins TRBV24-1 and TRBJ2-1; 12 bases match TRBD2. V shed 5 bases, J shed 7 bases, and the junction held 14 bases outside the gene matches. The CDR3 spans 18 residues. The germline V gene has CDR1 KGHDR and CDR2 SFDVKD. CDR3 nucleotide sequence: TGTGCCACCAGTGTCTCTTCAGGACTAGCGGGACCCCCAAATGAGCAGTTCTTC. Protein: CATSVSSGLAGPPNEQFF.

This clonotype was seen a single time. The V call is TRBV10-3, the J call TRBJ2-5; 9 bases agree with TRBD2. The CDR3 length is 18 residues. The trim removed 1 base at V and 3 bases at J, leaving 12 bases unmatched. The V gene's germline CDR1 is ENHRY and CDR2 SYGVKD. Written as DNA, the CDR3 is TGTGCCATCAGTGAGTTCAGGACTAGCGCCAGTGAAAAAGAGACCCAGTACTTC. Encoded protein: CAISEFRTSASEKETQYF.

This rearrangement joins TRBV4-1 to TRBJ2-2; no reliable D call. The CDR3 length is 14 residues. V shed 2 bases and J shed 3 bases, with 7 bases lying between them. Germline V CDR1 and CDR2: MGHRA, YSYEKL. The CDR3 is CASSQYDYTGELFF. The CDR3, as DNA: TGCGCCAGCAGCCAATATGATTACACCGGGGAGCTGTTTTTT.

Ten or more counts support this clonotype. The rearrangement uses TRBV12-3 or TRBV12-4 and TRBJ2-1; D not resolved. The V end was cut by 2 bases, the J end by 6 bases, with 11 bases between. CDR3 length: 14 amino acids. In DNA, the CDR3 is TGTGCCAGCAGTTTAATTCGTGGTTTCAATGAGCAGTTCTTC. Its translation: CASSLIRGFNEQFF.

This clonotype came up many times. V and J are TRBV21-1 and TRBJ1-2. TRBV21-1 is listed as a pseudogene. The CDR3 is made up of 14 amino acids. CDR3 loop: CASSIQPTNYGYTF. The DNA for the CDR3 is TGTGCCAGCAGCATCCAGCCTACTAACTATGGCTACACCTTC.

This clonotype appeared a few times. The rearrangement joins TRBV4-1 to TRBJ2-1; D might be TRBD2 (6 bases). V dropped 8 bases and J dropped 7 bases, with 9 bases sitting between them. Looked up from germline, CDR1 is MGHRA and CDR2 is YSYEKL. CDR3 size: 11 residues. The CDR3 spells CASGGGNEQFF. The CDR3 DNA sequence: TGCGCCAGCGGGGGAGGTAATGAGCAGTTCTTC.

This chain links TRBV4-3 with TRBJ2-7; D remains ambiguous. This CDR3 spans 15 amino acids. CDR1 is LGHNA, CDR2 YSLEER, per germline. V was pared by 0 bases and J by 2 bases, with 11 bases between. This chain's CDR3 is CASSQDRVGTYEQYF. CDR3 bases: TGCGCCAGCAGCCAAGATCGAGTAGGGACCTACGAGCAGTACTTC.

This clonotype was observed a handful of times. The chain recombines TRBV6-1 with TRBJ2-5; 8 nucleotides agree with TRBD2. Germline V CDR1 and CDR2: MNHNS, SASEGT. CDR3 length: 13 amino acids. V lost 6 bases and J lost 4; bases outside the gene matches: 4. The CDR3 DNA is TGTGCCAGCAGCCGTCTAGCGGGAGAGACCCAGTACTTC. Its translation: CASSRLAGETQYF.

The chain employs TRBV11-3 and TRBJ2-1, with D perhaps matching TRBD2 (6 bases). V was trimmed by 4 bases and J by 10 bases, leaving 11 bases between them. Looked up from germline, CDR1 is SGHNT and CDR2 is YENEEA. The CDR3 has 12 amino acids. The CDR3, as DNA: TGTGCCAGCAGCTCCGATGGACTAGAGCAGTTCTTC. It yields the protein CASSSDGLEQFF.

There are a few counts of this clonotype. The chain links TRBV7-9 to TRBJ2-2; 9 bases match TRBD1. The CDR3 length is 15 residues. J lost 9 bases, V lost 5 bases, and 10 bases had no gene match. CDR1 is SEHNR and CDR2 is FQNEAQ in the germline V gene (reference sequence). In DNA, the CDR3 is TGTGCCAGCAGCCGACGGGACAGGGAAACACGGGAGCTGTTTTTT. This sequence encodes CASSRRDRETRELFF.

The chain joins TRBV7-9 to TRBJ1-6, with D maybe TRBD1 (5 bases). V lost 1 base and J lost 7, with 5 bases in between. The CDR3 contains 13 residues. The V gene's germline CDR1 is SEHNR and CDR2 FQNEAQ (reference sequence). The CDR3 is CASSLDRNSPLHF. The CDR3 DNA reads as TGTGCCAGCAGCTTAGACAGGAATTCACCCCTCCACTTT.